This is a list of T cell receptor beta chains from one sample in a study of blood T cell repertoires in COVID-19. Here immunoSEQ multiplex PCR was the method, and the copy in TCRdb shows in-frame clones only, minus some. The data hold around 230,000 clones, with roughly four fifths observed a single time. Sequenced input: PBMCs or T cells enriched from blood (not recorded which). The source of these receptors is a man in his forties or fifties who had recovered from COVID-19. CDR3s include the opening cysteine and the closing phenylalanine or tryptophan. A D gene is named only where the DNA matches it firmly. The size of a clone is reported for some rows only, either as once, few or many, or as a class for expanded clones.

clone size,J gene,D gene,V gene,CDR3 DNA,CDR3 protein
few,TRBJ2-5,.,TRBV19,TGTGCCAGTAGTAAGGACAGACAAGAGACCCAGTACTTC,CASSKDRQETQYF
.,TRBJ2-1,.,TRBV5-5,TGTGCCAGCAGCTTGGCGAGTAACTCCTACAATGAGCAGTTCTTC,CASSLASNSYNEQFF
.,TRBJ1-3,.,TRBV7-9,TGTGCCAGCAGCTTAGTCGGTACTGCAGGAAACACCATATATTTT,CASSLVGTAGNTIYF
.,TRBJ2-7,TRBD1,TRBV24-1,TGTGCCACCAGTGACCAGGGGGCCTCCTACGAGCAGTACTTC,CATSDQGASYEQYF
.,TRBJ2-5,TRBD1,TRBV9,TGTGCCAGCAGCTTAACAGGGGGCCGTATGGAGACCCAGTACTTC,CASSLTGGRMETQYF
.,TRBJ2-7,.,TRBV5-1,TGCGCCAGCAGCGACAACGGCGGGGCCATGTACGAGCAGTACTTC,CASSDNGGAMYEQYF
.,TRBJ1-1,TRBD1,TRBV27,TGTGCCAGCAGCTCAGAGACAGGGGGCACTGAAGCTTTCTTT,CASSSETGGTEAFF
.,TRBJ2-1,TRBD2,TRBV6-2/TRBV6-3,TGTGCCAGCAGTTACTACTATGACCGGCGGGGGGAGCAGTTCTTC,CASSYYYDRRGEQFF
many,TRBJ2-3,.,TRBV2,TGTGCCAGCAATTCGGTGCGCAGCACAGATACGCAGTATTTT,CASNSVRSTDTQYF
.,TRBJ1-4,TRBD1,TRBV7-9,TGTGCCAGCAGCTTGCTCCCCGCAGGGGGCATTGAAAAACTGTTTTTT,CASSLLPAGGIEKLFF
.,TRBJ2-5,TRBD1,TRBV12-5,TGTGCTAGTGGTTCCTCAGGGGGCGAGGAGACCCAGTACTTC,CASGSSGGEETQYF
.,TRBJ2-4,TRBD1,TRBV23-1,TGCGCCAGCAGTTCCACAGGGGGCGCCAAAAACATTCAGTACTTC,CASSSTGGAKNIQYF
once,TRBJ1-5,.,TRBV2,TGTGCCAGCAGTGAATTACAGGTTTTAGGTCAAATAAATCAGCCCCAGCATTTT,CASSELQVLGQINQPQHF
.,TRBJ2-5,TRBD2,TRBV30,TGTGCCCGGGGGGGCGGGAAGACCCAGTACTTC,CARGGGKTQYF
.,TRBJ2-1,.,TRBV7-9,TGTGCCAGCAGCCCCCCGGGGGCGGGGGAGTACAATGAGCAGTTCTTC,CASSPPGAGEYNEQFF
.,TRBJ1-1,.,TRBV5-6,TGTGCCAGCAGCCCCCGCTTCGGGGGTCGGCGGACTGAAGCTTTCTTT,CASSPRFGGRRTEAFF
.,TRBJ1-6,.,TRBV19,TGTGCCAGTAAATCGGGACACCAAAATTCACCCCTCCACTTT,CASKSGHQNSPLHF
.,TRBJ2-1,.,TRBV29-1,TGCAGCGTCCGGGGTACCCATGAGCAGTTCTTC,CSVRGTHEQFF
.,TRBJ2-7,.,TRBV3-1/TRBV3-2,TGTGCCAGCAGCCAAGCTATCTCCGGGGACTACGAGCAGTACTTC,CASSQAISGDYEQYF
.,TRBJ2-7,TRBD1,TRBV24-1,TGTGCCACCAGTGACTCTCGAACGACAGGGCACGAGCAGTACTTC,CATSDSRTTGHEQYF
.,TRBJ2-6,TRBD1,TRBV7-2,TGTGCCAGCAGCCGCGACAGGGGGCCCCTTTTATCTGGGGCCAACGTCCTGACTTTC,CASSRDRGPLLSGANVLTF
.,TRBJ1-1,.,TRBV10-1,TGCGCCAGCAGTGGAACCAGGGCTGGGACTGAAGCTTTCTTT,CASSGTRAGTEAFF
.,TRBJ1-6,TRBD1,TRBV9,TGTGCCAGCAGCGCCACAGGGGAGGCTAATTCACCCCTCCACTTT,CASSATGEANSPLHF
.,TRBJ2-7,.,TRBV5-1,TGCGCCAGCAGCTTGGACCCTAGCGCTGCCTACGAGCAGTACTTC,CASSLDPSAAYEQYF
.,TRBJ1-4,.,TRBV10-2,TGCGCCAGTATGGGAGACTCGGATGAAAAACTGTTTTTT,CASMGDSDEKLFF
once,TRBJ2-2,.,TRBV7-9,TGTGCCAGCAGCGGACGGGAACCGAACACCGGGGAGCTGTTTTTT,CASSGREPNTGELFF
.,TRBJ1-3,.,TRBV6-5,TGTGCCAGCAGAACGACTTTCTCTGGAAACACCATATATTTT,CASRTTFSGNTIYF
.,TRBJ1-6,TRBD1,TRBV4-1,TGCGCCAGCAGCCAAGTAGTCCGGGACAGGGGAAATTCACCCCTCCACTTT,CASSQVVRDRGNSPLHF
.,TRBJ1-2,TRBD1,TRBV29-1,TGCAGCGTCCTTAACCCCGGGACAGAATATAACTATGGCTACACCTTC,CSVLNPGTEYNYGYTF
.,TRBJ2-7,.,TRBV7-6,TGTGCCAGCAGCTTAGCGAGTGGGAGTCCCTACGAGCAGTACTTC,CASSLASGSPYEQYF
.,TRBJ2-5,TRBD2,TRBV6-5,TGTGCCAGCAGTTATAGTAGACTAGCGGGAGAAGAGACCCAGTACTTC,CASSYSRLAGEETQYF
.,TRBJ2-7,.,TRBV9,TGTGCCAGCAGCGCGGGACATACCTACGAGCAGTACTTC,CASSAGHTYEQYF
.,TRBJ1-1,.,TRBV19,TGTGCCAGTAGTTCCTCACTCGGGACTGAAGCTTTCTTT,CASSSSLGTEAFF
.,TRBJ1-1,TRBD1,TRBV4-2,TGTGCCAGCAGCCAAGCGGGGACAGGCCTTCGGATCCAAGCTTTCTTT,CASSQAGTGLRIQAFF
.,TRBJ1-5,.,TRBV6-6,TGTGCCAGCAGTCGCAATCTCGGTCAGCCCCAGCATTTT,CASSRNLGQPQHF
once,TRBJ2-3,.,TRBV19,TGTGCCAGTAGTAGAGAGGCTACAGATACGCAGTATTTT,CASSREATDTQYF
.,TRBJ1-1,.,TRBV6-5,TGTGCCAGCAGCCTTTTCGGACAAGACACTGAAGCTTTCTTT,CASSLFGQDTEAFF
.,TRBJ2-4,.,TRBV5-4,TGTGCCAGCAGCTTGTCAAGCACAGTGACCAAAAACATTCAGTACTTC,CASSLSSTVTKNIQYF
.,TRBJ1-2,.,TRBV3-1/TRBV3-2,TGTGCCAGCAGCCAAGCCAGGGTTGGCTACACCTTC,CASSQARVGYTF
.,TRBJ1-5,TRBD1,TRBV6-2/TRBV6-3,TGTGCCAGCAGTCGTAGACAGGGAGGTGAACAGCCCCAGCATTTT,CASSRRQGGEQPQHF